This TCR beta chain comes out of a study of shared clonotypes between healthy human individuals. Produced via immunoSEQ multiplex PCR; TCRdb's table is partial and in-frame only. The sample lists about 2 million clones, about 95% occurring once. Only CD45RO-negative cells positively selected for CCR7 counted as naive CD8 cells, so terminally differentiated effector memory CD45RA+ cells were excluded. Study outcomes and limitations: Among non-shared clonotypes, generation probabilities were lower than among those shared by all four donors. Larger richness was generally estimated for naive than memory subsets. Sharing across four donors was seen in around 5% of naive CD4 clonotypes.

A remark on this clone: Its specificity is unknown.

The receptor was isolated from a man aged 18 to 30 in good health. Sequencing was carried out using naive CD8+ T cells sorted from blood.

The DNA of the CDR3 is TGTGCCAGCAGTCCTATAGCGGGAGGCTACAATGAGCAGTTCTTC. Translated, it gives CASSPIAGGYNEQFF. The chain has TRBV27 and TRBJ2-1, with 10 bases aligning to TRBD2. J gave up 3 bases and V 5 bases, and 4 bases lay outside the gene matches. The germline V gene encodes CDR1 MNHEY and CDR2 SMNVEV (reference sequence). The length of the CDR3 is 15 residues.